This T cell receptor (beta chain) comes out of a study of T cells in Graves' hyperthyroidism and ophthalmopathy. Looking at the study overall: Staff took peripheral blood when the initial diagnosis was made, before any treatment began.

General study points: Separation of ophthalmopathy from stable hyperthyroidism was achieved by a 13 V-J model.

Graves' hyperthyroidism was deemed stable absent ophthalmopathy progression within 18 months. A few counts support this clonotype. Antigen: not known. V was cut by 6 bases and J by 9 bases, with 15 bases left in between. This CDR3 is built from 12 residues. Germline V gives CDR1 DFQATT, CDR2 SNEGSKA (reference sequence). The source material, RNA transcripts, was used to amplify TCR beta CDR3 regions. When the TCR CDR3 underwent first-round RT-PCR, the HTBI primer set was used. MiXCR, applied by TCRdb to the multiplex PCR reads, yields one record per CDR3 protein. This sample has about 740,000 distinct CDR3 sequences, with roughly 15% found just once.

Specimen: blood. This sequence originates from a woman aged 18-29 years with Graves' hyperthyroidism. J is TRBJ2-1 and V is TRBV20-1, with D unresolved. CDR3: CSASGGSIEQFF. CDR3 in DNA: TGCAGTGCCAGTGGCGGTAGTATTGAGCAGTTCTTC.